A selection of T cell receptor beta chains follows, all from one sample in a study of cytotoxic CD8 clonotypes in ibrutinib-treated CLL. The data were produced by immunoSEQ multiplex PCR, yet TCRdb's version contains in-frame clones alone and is incomplete. This sample carries 30,000 to 40,000 clones, 69% of them seen once, and the ten largest clones take around a quarter. Material: PBMCs, obtained before ibrutinib treatment. These receptors were collected from a human donor with chronic lymphocytic leukemia. Both conserved end residues are part of each CDR3. Each record gives: V gene, clone size, D gene, J gene, CDR3 DNA, CDR3 protein. A D gene is named only where the DNA matches it firmly. Rows may omit the clone size; those that give it use once, few, many or a size class.

v_gene: TRBV7-9
abundance: once
d_gene: NA
j_gene: TRBJ2-3
CDR3nt: TGTGCCAGCAGCTTATTTTTACCCACAGATACGCAGTATTTT
CDR3aa: CASSLFLPTDTQYF

v_gene: TRBV5-4
abundance: NA
d_gene: TRBD1
j_gene: TRBJ2-7
CDR3nt: TGTGCCAGCAGCTTCACTCGACAGGGCGGCTACGAGCAGTACTTC
CDR3aa: CASSFTRQGGYEQYF

v_gene: TRBV7-2
abundance: NA
d_gene: TRBD2
j_gene: TRBJ2-1
CDR3nt: TGTGCCAGCAGCTTAGTAGGGGCTAGCGGGAGTTTGAATGAGCAGTTCTTC
CDR3aa: CASSLVGASGSLNEQFF

v_gene: TRBV25-1
abundance: NA
d_gene: NA
j_gene: TRBJ2-1
CDR3nt: TGTGCCAGCAGTGAACAATATTTGAGTAATGAGCAGTTCTTC
CDR3aa: CASSEQYLSNEQFF

v_gene: TRBV5-1
abundance: NA
d_gene: NA
j_gene: TRBJ2-1
CDR3nt: TGCGCCAGCAGCTTGGAGTGGAATGAGCAGTTCTTC
CDR3aa: CASSLEWNEQFF

v_gene: TRBV5-1
abundance: few
d_gene: NA
j_gene: TRBJ1-4
CDR3nt: TGCGCCAGCAGTGCGGGACGATCGGATGAAAAACTGTTTTTT
CDR3aa: CASSAGRSDEKLFF

v_gene: TRBV9
abundance: NA
d_gene: TRBD2
j_gene: TRBJ2-2
CDR3nt: TGTGCCAGCAGCGTCAGCGGGAGGGCCGTCGGGGAGCTGTTTTTT
CDR3aa: CASSVSGRAVGELFF

v_gene: TRBV28
abundance: few
d_gene: NA
j_gene: TRBJ2-2
CDR3nt: TGTGCCAGCAGTTTATCCATCGGGGAGCTGTTTTTT
CDR3aa: CASSLSIGELFF

v_gene: TRBV7-3
abundance: NA
d_gene: TRBD2
j_gene: TRBJ2-1
CDR3nt: TGTGCCAGCAGCTTAATAGCGGGTTACTCCTACAATGAGCAGTTCTTC
CDR3aa: CASSLIAGYSYNEQFF

v_gene: TRBV30
abundance: NA
d_gene: NA
j_gene: TRBJ1-1
CDR3nt: TGTGCCTGGGCTAGGCCGGTGAACACTGAAGCTTTCTTT
CDR3aa: CAWARPVNTEAFF

v_gene: TRBV6-5
abundance: NA
d_gene: NA
j_gene: TRBJ2-3
CDR3nt: TGTGCCAGCAGATTAGATTTTACTACAGATACGCAGTATTTT
CDR3aa: CASRLDFTTDTQYF

v_gene: TRBV28
abundance: NA
d_gene: TRBD1
j_gene: TRBJ2-5
CDR3nt: TGTGCCAGCAGTTTGGTGGCTGGGACAGCCTACATTTCTCAAGAGACCCAGTACTTC
CDR3aa: CASSLVAGTAYISQETQYF

v_gene: TRBV5-4
abundance: NA
d_gene: TRBD1
j_gene: TRBJ1-3
CDR3nt: TGTGCCAGCAGTTCTACAGGGGTCGCTTTCCACACCATATATTTT
CDR3aa: CASSSTGVAFHTIYF

v_gene: TRBV30
abundance: NA
d_gene: NA
j_gene: TRBJ1-6
CDR3nt: TGTGCCTGGACGGGTCAGGCAGGGTCACCCCTCCACTTT
CDR3aa: CAWTGQAGSPLHF

v_gene: TRBV7-7
abundance: NA
d_gene: TRBD1
j_gene: TRBJ2-7
CDR3nt: TGTGCTAGCAGCCCCGGGACAGGTTCCTACGAGCAGTACTTC
CDR3aa: CASSPGTGSYEQYF

v_gene: TRBV11-3
abundance: NA
d_gene: NA
j_gene: TRBJ2-7
CDR3nt: TGTGCCAGCAGCCCGGGCGACTTCTCCTACGAGCAGTACTTC
CDR3aa: CASSPGDFSYEQYF

v_gene: TRBV6-5
abundance: NA
d_gene: TRBD2
j_gene: TRBJ2-3
CDR3nt: TGTGCCAGCAGTTACTCAGGCGGGAGTCCCGCAGATACGCAGTATTTT
CDR3aa: CASSYSGGSPADTQYF

v_gene: TRBV5-1
abundance: once
d_gene: NA
j_gene: TRBJ2-5
CDR3nt: TGCGCCAGCAGCTTGCCGACAGAAAAAGAGACCCAGTACTTC
CDR3aa: CASSLPTEKETQYF

v_gene: TRBV6-5
abundance: NA
d_gene: NA
j_gene: TRBJ2-5
CDR3nt: TGTGCCAGCAGTTACCGGATATCGGGAGAGACCCAGTACTTC
CDR3aa: CASSYRISGETQYF

v_gene: TRBV2
abundance: NA
d_gene: TRBD2
j_gene: TRBJ2-5
CDR3nt: TGTGCCAGCAGTGCAGGCGGGGGGGAGACCCAGTACTTC
CDR3aa: CASSAGGGETQYF

v_gene: TRBV19
abundance: NA
d_gene: NA
j_gene: TRBJ1-1
CDR3nt: TGTGCCAGTAGGGACCCCAACACTGAAGCTTTCTTT
CDR3aa: CASRDPNTEAFF

v_gene: TRBV7-9
abundance: NA
d_gene: TRBD1
j_gene: TRBJ2-7
CDR3nt: TGTGCCAGCAGCTTAGTACGGCCTGGACAGGGGGCTTATTACGAGCAGTACTTC
CDR3aa: CASSLVRPGQGAYYEQYF

v_gene: TRBV21-1
abundance: NA
d_gene: NA
j_gene: TRBJ2-5
CDR3nt: TGTGCCAGACTCGGGCAGGGGGCTCGAGAGACCCAGTACTTC
CDR3aa: CARLGQGARETQYF

v_gene: TRBV7-9
abundance: NA
d_gene: TRBD1
j_gene: TRBJ2-7
CDR3nt: TGTGCCAGCAGCGAGACAGGGAGCCACGAGCAGTACTTC
CDR3aa: CASSETGSHEQYF

v_gene: TRBV28
abundance: NA
d_gene: NA
j_gene: TRBJ2-7
CDR3nt: TGTGCCAGCAGTTTTGGCGAGCAGTACTTC
CDR3aa: CASSFGEQYF

v_gene: TRBV4-1
abundance: NA
d_gene: NA
j_gene: TRBJ1-5
CDR3nt: TGCGCCAGCAGCCAAGATGCTAATAGCAATCAGCCCCAGCATTTT
CDR3aa: CASSQDANSNQPQHF

v_gene: TRBV28
abundance: NA
d_gene: TRBD1
j_gene: TRBJ1-4
CDR3nt: TGTGCCACGAGACAGGGGCTCGCAACTAATGAAAAACTGTTTTTT
CDR3aa: CATRQGLATNEKLFF

v_gene: TRBV27
abundance: NA
d_gene: TRBD2
j_gene: TRBJ2-7
CDR3nt: TGTGCCAGCGGTAGCACTAGCGGGAAGTACGAGCAGTACTTC
CDR3aa: CASGSTSGKYEQYF

v_gene: TRBV28
abundance: NA
d_gene: TRBD1
j_gene: TRBJ2-7
CDR3nt: TGTGCCAGCAGTTTACGGACAGGGGGCGGCGAGCAGTACTTC
CDR3aa: CASSLRTGGGEQYF

v_gene: TRBV5-1
abundance: NA
d_gene: NA
j_gene: TRBJ2-3
CDR3nt: TGCGCCAGCAGCCTACAACCAGGCACAGATACGCAGTATTTT
CDR3aa: CASSLQPGTDTQYF

v_gene: TRBV5-1
abundance: NA
d_gene: NA
j_gene: TRBJ2-1
CDR3nt: TGCGCCAGCAGCATAGCGTTGGGCGGGTCCTACAATGAGCAGTTCTTC
CDR3aa: CASSIALGGSYNEQFF

v_gene: TRBV25-1
abundance: NA
d_gene: NA
j_gene: TRBJ2-6
CDR3nt: TGTGCCAGCAGTGACTGGGGGGCCAACGTCCTGACTTTC
CDR3aa: CASSDWGANVLTF

v_gene: TRBV18
abundance: few
d_gene: NA
j_gene: TRBJ2-7
CDR3nt: TGTGCCAGCTCACTAGCATCCCACAACGGATACGAGCAGTACTTC
CDR3aa: CASSLASHNGYEQYF

v_gene: TRBV7-3
abundance: once
d_gene: TRBD2
j_gene: TRBJ2-2
CDR3nt: TGTGCCAGCAGACAGAGCGGGAGTGTCACCGGGGAGCTGTTTTTT
CDR3aa: CASRQSGSVTGELFF

v_gene: TRBV4-2
abundance: NA
d_gene: NA
j_gene: TRBJ2-6
CDR3nt: TGTGCCAGCAGCCAGAAAACAGACTCTGGGGCCAACGTCCTGACTTTC
CDR3aa: CASSQKTDSGANVLTF

v_gene: TRBV20-1
abundance: NA
d_gene: NA
j_gene: TRBJ1-2
CDR3nt: TGCAGTGCTACTGAGGTCTATGGCTACACCTTC
CDR3aa: CSATEVYGYTF

v_gene: TRBV19
abundance: NA
d_gene: NA
j_gene: TRBJ1-3
CDR3nt: TGTGCCAGTAGTATGGATGGACAGACGAGAAACACCATATATTTT
CDR3aa: CASSMDGQTRNTIYF

v_gene: TRBV7-8
abundance: NA
d_gene: TRBD1
j_gene: TRBJ2-3
CDR3nt: TGTGCCAGCAGCTTAGTTCACGGGACAGGGATTATGGTCGCAGATACGCAGTATTTT
CDR3aa: CASSLVHGTGIMVADTQYF

v_gene: TRBV19
abundance: NA
d_gene: NA
j_gene: TRBJ2-3
CDR3nt: TGTGCCAGTAGTATAGTCGTATTCACAGATACGCAGTATTTT
CDR3aa: CASSIVVFTDTQYF

v_gene: TRBV10-3
abundance: NA
d_gene: TRBD2
j_gene: TRBJ2-7
CDR3nt: TGTGCCATCAGTGACCCTAGCGGGGGATACGAGCAGTACTTC
CDR3aa: CAISDPSGGYEQYF

v_gene: TRBV10-3
abundance: NA
d_gene: TRBD2
j_gene: TRBJ2-3
CDR3nt: TGTGCCATCTGCCCTAGCGGGGGATCAGATACGCAGTATTTT
CDR3aa: CAICPSGGSDTQYF

v_gene: TRBV5-1
abundance: few
d_gene: NA
j_gene: TRBJ1-5
CDR3nt: TGCGCCAGCAGCTTGGCAGCTGATCAGCCCCAGCATTTT
CDR3aa: CASSLAADQPQHF

v_gene: TRBV4-1
abundance: NA
d_gene: NA
j_gene: TRBJ1-5
CDR3nt: TGCGCCAGCAGCCAAGCAGGGCTGGATCAGCCCCAGCATTTT
CDR3aa: CASSQAGLDQPQHF

v_gene: TRBV27
abundance: NA
d_gene: NA
j_gene: TRBJ1-6
CDR3nt: TGTGCCAGCAGTTTAAGTGGAACGTATTCACCCCTCCACTTT
CDR3aa: CASSLSGTYSPLHF

v_gene: TRBV7-2
abundance: NA
d_gene: TRBD1
j_gene: TRBJ1-1
CDR3nt: TGTGCCAGCAGCTCCAGGACAGGGGCAACCACTGAAGCTTTCTTT
CDR3aa: CASSSRTGATTEAFF

v_gene: TRBV18
abundance: NA
d_gene: NA
j_gene: TRBJ2-7
CDR3nt: TGTGCCAGCTCACCACCATCCGGGTCCTACGAGCAGTACTTC
CDR3aa: CASSPPSGSYEQYF